Below are 18 T cell receptor beta chains sequenced from a single sample in a study of post-analysis software for immune sequencing data. Which antigens these TCRs recognize remains unknown. Unique molecular identifiers were carried by the TCR beta cDNA libraries. TCRdb recomputed calls from the PCR reads with MiXCR, one row per CDR3 protein. This table holds roughly 600,000 distinct CDR3 sequences, about 40% found once. Study findings and constraints: When patients were compared with controls, 4 or 5 TRBV segments were more frequent, TRBV5-6, TRBV5-1 and TRBV20-1 among them.

Sequenced input: blood. Source of these receptors: a girl aged 10-17 years with multiple sclerosis.

This rearrangement joins TRBV10-2 to TRBJ2-7; 8 positions match TRBD2. The CDR3 totals 15 residues. Trimming at V came to 9 bases and at J to 2 bases, leaving 12 bases not matched to a gene. Looked up from germline, CDR1 is WSHSY and CDR2 is SAAADI. CDR3 sequence (DNA): TGCGCCAGTCTGTCCTTTAGCGGGGCCACCTACGAGCAGTACTTC. Translation gives CASLSFSGATYEQYF.

This clonotype turned up a few times. The chain uses TRBV29-1 and TRBJ2-1; 8 bases map to TRBD2. CDR1 is SQVTM, CDR2 ANQGSEA, per germline. The CDR3 loop spans 14 amino acids. The J segment lost 6 bases and the V segment lost 6 bases, leaving 10 bases of the junction unmatched. The chain's CDR3 is CSVGPAGALNEQFF. CDR3 bases: TGCAGCGTGGGCCCAGCGGGGGCCCTCAATGAGCAGTTCTTC.

This clonotype is a singleton in its sample. This chain joins TRBV10-3 and TRBJ2-7, with 10 bases fitting TRBD2. Germline loops: CDR1 ENHRY, CDR2 SYGVKD. Unmatched junction bases numbered 5, after V lost 3 bases and J lost 0 bases. The CDR3 extends over 16 amino acids. Written as DNA, the CDR3 is TGTGCCATCAGTGACCGGACTAGCGGAAACTCCTACGAGCAGTACTTC. It codes for CAISDRTSGNSYEQYF.

This clonotype came up a few times. The chain uses TRBV10-3 and TRBJ2-2; D unresolved. V was clipped by 2 bases and J by 1 base, with 8 bases between them. Per the germline V gene, CDR1 is ENHRY and CDR2 is SYGVKD. The CDR3 spans 15 residues. CDR3 region: CAISELKLNTGELFF. CDR3 sequence (DNA): TGTGCCATCAGTGAGCTAAAGCTGAACACCGGGGAGCTGTTTTTT.

The chain recombines TRBV20-1 with TRBJ2-7, with TRBD1 matching over 10 bases. The CDR3 totals 15 residues. The V segment lost 3 bases and the J segment 2 bases; nucleotides outside the gene matches: 7. Germline lookup yields CDR1 DFQATT and CDR2 SNEGSKA (reference sequence). The CDR3 nucleotides are TGCAGTGCTAGCAGACAGGGGGCGCCCACCTACGAGCAGTACTTC. Translation: CSASRQGAPTYEQYF.

In its sample, this clonotype was seen a few times. The chain has TRBV5-6 and TRBJ1-1; D is possibly TRBD1 (5 bases). CDR1 is SGHDT, CDR2 YYEEEE, per germline. V was pared by 3 bases and J by 4 bases, with 16 bases between. The CDR3 totals 15 residues. As DNA, the CDR3 is TGTGCCAGCAGCTCGTTACAGGTGGGGAGCACTGAAGCTTTCTTT. This sequence encodes CASSSLQVGSTEAFF.

The rearrangement joins TRBV7-3 to TRBJ2-1, with D possibly being TRBD1 (6 bases). Germline V CDR1 and CDR2: SGHTA, FQGTGA. The CDR3 spans 13 residues. V lost 2 bases and J lost 7, with 9 bases in between. CDR3 DNA sequence: TGTGCCAGCAGCTTATACAGGGAAAATGAGCAGTTCTTC. This gives the protein CASSLYRENEQFF.

J is TRBJ1-1 and V is TRBV4-1, with 10 bases fitting TRBD1. After removal of 1 base from V and 3 bases from J, the junction contained 2 bases not matched to a gene. The CDR3 length is 15 residues. The germline CDR1 and CDR2 sequences are MGHRA and YSYEKL. This chain's CDR3 is CASSQGQGADTEAFF. The CDR3 DNA is TGCGCCAGCAGCCAAGGACAGGGGGCTGACACTGAAGCTTTCTTT.

This chain links TRBV4-1 with TRBJ2-7, with D possibly matching TRBD1 (6 bases). Per germline, CDR1 MGHRA and CDR2 YSYEKL. This CDR3 contains 14 residues. Trimming removed 2 bases from V and 7 bases from J, with 15 bases in between. The CDR3 region has the DNA TGCGCCAGCAGCCAACCAAGGACAGATTTTGAGCAGTACTTC. Amino acid sequence: CASSQPRTDFEQYF.

V is TRBV24-1 and J is TRBJ2-3; D gene ambiguous. The CDR3 covers 18 residues. Trimming removed 4 bases at V and 2 bases at J, with 21 bases between. From germline, CDR1 is KGHDR and CDR2 SFDVKD. The CDR3 protein is CATSDHPYGEGDTDTQYF. CDR3 DNA sequence: TGTGCCACCAGTGACCACCCCTATGGGGAAGGAGACACAGATACGCAGTATTTT.

With regard to this clonotype: A junction end diverges from the germline sequence, so it may reflect a read error. V is TRBV7-2 and J is TRBJ2-5, with 11 bases aligning to TRBD2. The J call may be mistaken, given a closer DNA end match to TRBJ2-7. Germline-derived CDR1 and CDR2 are SGHTA and FQGNSA. The CDR3 is 15 amino acids. The CDR3 coding sequence is TGTGTCAGCAGCTTAACTAGCGGGGGTGTCTACGAGCAGTACTTC. Translating it yields CVSSLTSGGVYEQYF.

This clonotype was seen more than once but under ten times. The gene calls are TRBV6-1 and TRBJ2-7; 11 nucleotides line up with TRBD1. This CDR3 contains 15 residues. Trimming took 3 bases from V and 5 from J; bases not matched to a gene: 6. The germline V gene has CDR1 MNHNS and CDR2 SASEGT. The CDR3, as DNA: TGTGCCAGCAGTGAGGGGACAGGGGGTAGAGACGAGCAGTACTTC. Protein product: CASSEGTGGRDEQYF.

This clonotype was observed a handful of times. This chain uses TRBV6-5 with TRBJ2-1; 9 nucleotides line up with TRBD2. With V trimmed by 5 bases and J by 7 bases, 9 bases remained unmatched. From germline, CDR1 is MNHEY and CDR2 SVGAGI. The CDR3 consists of 15 residues. The CDR3 loop is CASSPIAGAGNEQFF. In DNA, the CDR3 is TGTGCCAGCAGTCCCATAGCGGGAGCTGGGAATGAGCAGTTCTTC.

Only a few counts were recorded for this clonotype. The chain couples TRBV6-1 to TRBJ2-7; 10 nucleotides line up with TRBD2. The CDR3 is 13 amino acids. Losses at the gene ends were 11 bases for V and 2 bases for J; bases not matched to a gene: 6. Per germline, CDR1 MNHNS and CDR2 SASEGT. CDR3 DNA sequence: TGTGCCGGCCGGACTAGCGGTACCTACGAGCAGTACTTC. It specifies CAGRTSGTYEQYF.

This clonotype was detected a few times. The chain links TRBV9 to TRBJ2-5, with TRBD2 matching 10 bases. Trimming at V came to 4 bases and at J to 5 bases, leaving 11 bases not matched to a gene. Germline values: CDR1 SGDLS, CDR2 YYNGEE. CDR3 length: 16 amino acids. The CDR3 bases are TGTGCCAGCAGCCCCATTCTAGCGGGAGTGGGTGAGACCCAGTACTTC. Encoded protein: CASSPILAGVGETQYF.

The table lists this clonotype with a few counts. This chain uses TRBV7-4 with TRBJ2-7; 7 bases are shared with TRBD2. V gave up 1 base and J gave up 5 bases; unmatched junction bases: 14. Germline-derived CDR1 and CDR2 are SGHVT and SQSDAQ. This CDR3 is built from 17 residues. This CDR3 reads CASSLVGMAGARDEQYF. CDR3 in DNA: TGTGCCAGCAGCTTAGTCGGGATGGCGGGAGCTCGGGACGAGCAGTACTTC.

The rearrangement links TRBV7-9 to TRBJ2-7; 9 nucleotides agree with TRBD2. The CDR3 is 15 residues long. CDR1 and CDR2 (germline): SEHNR, FQNEAQ (reference sequence). V lost 5 bases, J lost 3 bases, and 8 bases stayed unmatched. The DNA for the CDR3 is TGTGCCAGCAGCCAAGCGGGGGGATCAGGCTACGAGCAGTACTTC. Translating it yields CASSQAGGSGYEQYF.

The V call is TRBV6-1, the J call TRBJ2-7; 8 bases are shared with TRBD2. CDR1 and CDR2 from the germline V gene are MNHNS and SASEGT. Unmatched junction bases numbered 4, after V lost 2 bases and J lost 1 base. The CDR3 is made up of 15 amino acids. This CDR3 is CASSERLAGSYEQYF. As DNA, the CDR3 is TGTGCCAGCAGTGAAAGGTTAGCGGGGTCCTACGAGCAGTACTTC.